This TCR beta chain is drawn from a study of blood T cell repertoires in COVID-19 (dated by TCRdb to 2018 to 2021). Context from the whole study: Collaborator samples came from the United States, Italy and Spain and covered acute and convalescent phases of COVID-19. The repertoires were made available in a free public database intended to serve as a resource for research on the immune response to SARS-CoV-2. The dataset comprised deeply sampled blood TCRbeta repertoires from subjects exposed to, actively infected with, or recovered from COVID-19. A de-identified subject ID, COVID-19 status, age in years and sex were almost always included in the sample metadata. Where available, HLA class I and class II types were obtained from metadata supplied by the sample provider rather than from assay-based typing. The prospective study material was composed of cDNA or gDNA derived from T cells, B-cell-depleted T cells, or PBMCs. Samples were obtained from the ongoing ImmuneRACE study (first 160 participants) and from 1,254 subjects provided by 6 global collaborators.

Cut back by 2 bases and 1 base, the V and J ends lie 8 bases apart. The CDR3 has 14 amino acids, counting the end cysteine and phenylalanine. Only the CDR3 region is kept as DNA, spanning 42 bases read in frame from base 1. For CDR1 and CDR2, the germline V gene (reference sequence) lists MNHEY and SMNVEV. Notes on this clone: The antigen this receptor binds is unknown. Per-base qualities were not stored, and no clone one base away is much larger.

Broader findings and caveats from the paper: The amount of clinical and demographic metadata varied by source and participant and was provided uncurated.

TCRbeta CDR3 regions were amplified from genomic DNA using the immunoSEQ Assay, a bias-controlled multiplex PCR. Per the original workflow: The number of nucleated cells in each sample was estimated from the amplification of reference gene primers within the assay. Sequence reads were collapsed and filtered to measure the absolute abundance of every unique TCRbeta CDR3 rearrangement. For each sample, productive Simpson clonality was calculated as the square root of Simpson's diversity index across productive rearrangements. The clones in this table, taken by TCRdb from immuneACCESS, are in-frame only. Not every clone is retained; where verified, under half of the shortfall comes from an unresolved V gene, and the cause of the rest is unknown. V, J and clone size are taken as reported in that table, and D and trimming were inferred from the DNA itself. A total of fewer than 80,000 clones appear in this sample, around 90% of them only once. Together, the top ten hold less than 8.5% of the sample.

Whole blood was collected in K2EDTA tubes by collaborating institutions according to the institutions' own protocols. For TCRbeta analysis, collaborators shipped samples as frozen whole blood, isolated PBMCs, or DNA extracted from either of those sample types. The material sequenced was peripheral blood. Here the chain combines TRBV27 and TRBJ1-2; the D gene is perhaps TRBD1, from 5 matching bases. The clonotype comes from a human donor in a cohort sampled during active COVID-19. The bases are TGTGCCAGCAGTTTAGGGGCGCTTAACTATGGCTACACCTTC. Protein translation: CASSLGALNYGYTF.